Below, 17 T cell receptor beta chains from the same sample are listed, as sequenced in a study of vaccination effects on CD4 cells after COVID-19. Profiling relied on immunoSEQ multiplex PCR, and the TCRdb table lists in-frame clones only, not all of them. The table lists tens of thousands of clones, approximately 72% of them singletons. Ahead of sequencing, the ViraFEST assay grew antigen-specific CD4+ T cells using viral peptide pools. It was after roughly ten days of culture that CD4+ T cells were isolated. According to the study, vaccine recipients showed no prior SARS-CoV-2 infection and negative nucleocapsid antibodies. These receptors' targets are unknown. Sequencing was performed on CD4+ T cells from PBMCs cultured with HCoV-NL63 spike peptides, taken before COVID-19 vaccination. Receptor source: a human donor who received a COVID-19 vaccine.

V and J are TRBV6-4 and TRBJ2-2; a possible D gene is TRBD1 (5 bases). CDR3 length: 13 amino acids. V was trimmed by 8 bases and J by 4 bases, leaving 11 bases between them. Germline V gives CDR1 MRHNA, CDR2 SNTAGT. The CDR3 region has the DNA TGTGCCAGCTCTGTTACAGGCACCGGGGAGCTGTTTTTT. Amino acids: CASSVTGTGELFF.

The chain links TRBV29-1 to TRBJ2-1; 13 bases agree with TRBD2. Trimming removed 7 bases from V and 7 bases from J; junction bases left unmatched: 7. Germline V lookup: CDR1 SQVTM, CDR2 ANQGSEA. The CDR3 is 14 amino acids. The CDR3 reads CSGGTSGVRNEQFF. The CDR3 region has the DNA TGCAGCGGGGGGACTAGCGGGGTCAGGAATGAGCAGTTCTTC.

The V call is TRBV7-9, the J call TRBJ2-7; D call uncertain. Trimming removed 2 bases from V and 2 bases from J, with 10 bases in between. Per germline, CDR1 SEHNR and CDR2 FQNEAQ (reference sequence). The CDR3 contains 14 residues. The CDR3 loop is CASSLRTPPYEQYF. As DNA, the CDR3 is TGTGCCAGCAGCTTACGGACGCCACCCTACGAGCAGTACTTC.

The chain employs TRBV23-1 and TRBJ1-1, with D possibly TRBD1 on 6 matching bases. TRBV23-1 is an ORF; its function is uncertain. V lost 2 bases and J 6 bases, leaving 19 bases between the germline ends. The CDR3 covers 16 residues. The CDR3 DNA is TGCGCCAGCAGTCAAGAATTAACAGGGCTTCGGGCTGAAGCTTTCTTT. It specifies CASSQELTGLRAEAFF.

The chain joins TRBV6-1 to TRBJ2-1, with TRBD2 matching 10 bases. Germline loops: CDR1 MNHNS, CDR2 SASEGT. The CDR3 runs 16 residues. V shed 2 bases, J shed 9 bases, and the junction held 10 bases outside the gene matches. The CDR3 nucleotides are TGTGCCAGCAGTGAAACAGCGGGAGGGCCAAGGCGTGAGCAGTTCTTC. Translated, it gives CASSETAGGPRREQFF.

J is TRBJ2-3 and V is TRBV27, with D perhaps assigned TRBD1 or TRBD2 (6 bases each). V lost 3 bases, J lost 1 base, and 14 bases lay in between. CDR3 length: 16 residues. Germline values: CDR1 MNHEY, CDR2 SMNVEV (reference sequence). CDR3 in DNA: TGTGCCAGCAGTTTGTTGGGGGGCTCGGGCACAGATACGCAGTATTTT. Translated: CASSLLGGSGTDTQYF.

In its sample, this clone was seen once. The chain uses TRBV3-1 (or the pseudogene TRBV3-2) and TRBJ1-1; D gene ambiguous. V was trimmed by 4 bases and J by 9 bases, leaving 15 bases between them. The germline V gene encodes CDR1 LGHDT and CDR2 YNNKEL (reference sequence). The CDR3 length is 13 residues. The CDR3 protein is CASSPTGAIKAFF. CDR3 sequence (DNA): TGTGCCAGCAGCCCCACGGGAGCCATAAAAGCTTTCTTT.

V is TRBV30 and J is TRBJ2-7, with TRBD2 matching 9 bases. This CDR3 region has 14 residues. The ends lost 4 bases at V and 6 bases at J; junction bases unmatched: 10. Germline CDR1 GTSNPN, CDR2 SVGIG (reference sequence). CDR3 amino acids: CAWMSGTSSGEQYF. CDR3 DNA sequence: TGTGCCTGGATGTCGGGGACTAGCTCGGGCGAGCAGTACTTC.

This chain joins TRBV6-1 and TRBJ2-2, with TRBD1 matching over 12 bases. Looked up from germline, CDR1 is MNHNS and CDR2 is SASEGT. This CDR3 is 16 amino acids long. J lost 6 bases, V lost 4 bases, and 6 bases had no gene match. CDR3 protein: CASSARDRGRPGELFF. The CDR3 coding sequence is TGTGCCAGCAGTGCGCGGGACAGGGGGCGCCCCGGGGAGCTGTTTTTT.

The J gene is TRBJ2-1, the V gene TRBV10-1; 7 bases are a match to TRBD1. The CDR3 length is 15 residues. V was pared by 8 bases and J by 2 bases, with 9 bases of the junction left unmatched. CDR1 is WNHNN, CDR2 SYGVQD, per germline (reference sequence). CDR3 protein: CASSRDSATYNEQFF. The DNA for the CDR3 is TGCGCCAGCTCTAGGGACAGCGCTACCTACAATGAGCAGTTCTTC.

The V call is TRBV5-4, the J call TRBJ2-3; D tentatively fits TRBD1 or TRBD2 (7 bases each). This CDR3 is built from 15 residues. Germline CDR1 is SGHNT and CDR2 is YYREEE (reference sequence). Trimming took off 0 bases at V and 5 bases at J, with 13 bases between the two ends. The CDR3: CASSLEGASGDTQYF. The CDR3 DNA follows: TGTGCCAGCAGCTTGGAGGGGGCTAGCGGAGATACGCAGTATTTT.

This clone was seen more than once but under ten times. This chain uses TRBV30 with TRBJ1-5, with D possibly being TRBD1 (6 bases). The germline gives CDR1 GTSNPN, CDR2 SVGIG (reference sequence). The V end lost 3 bases, the J end lost 7 bases, and 13 bases lay between the germline ends. The CDR3 has 13 amino acids. The CDR3 DNA follows: TGTGCCTGGAGCGGACAGACAGAACAGCCCCAGCATTTT. Its protein product is CAWSGQTEQPQHF.

The chain recombines TRBV18 with TRBJ2-3; TRBD1 might be the D (7 bases). Trimming removed 2 bases from V and 3 bases from J, with 12 bases in between. The CDR3 extends over 15 amino acids. Germline V CDR1 and CDR2: KGHSH, LQKENI. This CDR3 is CASSPEQGRTDTQYF. The CDR3 nucleotides read TGTGCCAGCTCACCAGAACAGGGGAGGACAGATACGCAGTATTTT.

The sample holds one count of this clone. This chain links TRBV4-1 with TRBJ2-1; TRBD2 agrees at 10 bases. Germline CDR1 reads MGHRA; CDR2 reads YSYEKL. CDR3 size: 16 residues. With V trimmed by 6 bases and J by 1 base, 6 bases remained unmatched. The chain's CDR3 is CASRTIAGGSYNEQFF. The DNA of the CDR3 is TGCGCCAGCAGGACTATAGCGGGGGGTTCCTACAATGAGCAGTTCTTC.

CDR3 nucleotide sequence: TGTGCCAGCAGTAGAAAGAGCAACTATGGCTACACCTTC. Its translation: CASSRKSNYGYTF. The chain has TRBV12-3 or TRBV12-4 and TRBJ1-2; no clear D. V was trimmed by 5 bases and J by 2 bases, leaving 9 bases between them. The length of the CDR3 is 13 residues.

The chain combines TRBV3-1 (or the pseudogene TRBV3-2) with TRBJ1-1, with 8 bases identical to TRBD1. This CDR3 comprises 15 residues. Germline V gives CDR1 LGHDT, CDR2 YNNKEL (reference sequence). The junction had 13 bases not matched to a gene; V was cut back by 5 bases and J by 8 bases. The CDR3 DNA reads TGTGCCAGCAGCGCAACGGCAGGGGGCTGGCTAGAAGCTTTCTTT. Its protein product is CASSATAGGWLEAFF.

This chain connects TRBV6-6 to TRBJ1-6; TRBD1 might be the D (6 bases). Per the germline V gene, CDR1 is MNHNY and CDR2 is SVGAGI (reference sequence). V was cut by 8 bases and J by 9 bases, with 20 bases left in between. The CDR3 is 15 residues long. CDR3 sequence (DNA): TGTGCCAGCCTAAAAGAATGGGGGGCTGGTTCACCCCTCCACTTT. Protein sequence: CASLKEWGAGSPLHF.